The clone carrying this T cell receptor beta chain showed up just a few times. This record comes from a study of CD8+ T cells in alopecia areata. In the study overall: Tofacitinib was taken orally by treated patients, and the dose was 5 to 10 mg twice daily.

The treatment was: oral pan-JAK inhibitor, 5-10 mg twice daily. Researchers gathered lesional scalp punch biopsies and peripheral blood from patients with alopecia areata. Per the germline V gene, CDR1 is SQVTM and CDR2 is ANQGSEA. CDR3 length: 14 residues. V shed 6 bases and J 2 bases; nucleotides not matched to a gene: 5. In each case, RNA was isolated and then reverse transcribed into cDNA as the sequencing template. Libraries were prepared by immunoSEQ multiplex PCR; TCRdb keeps only in-frame clonotypes and omits some of them. Of about 200,000 clones detected, roughly two fifths appear once; the ten largest clones hold 0.48%.

This chain links TRBV29-1 with TRBJ2-7, with TRBD2 matching over 12 bases. The starting material was CD4+ T cells sorted from blood, obtained at approximately week 30, from a patient treated with tofacitinib. The clonotype originates from a human donor with alopecia areata. This CDR3 reads CSVRLAGAPYEQYF. The CDR3 DNA follows: TGCAGCGTGAGACTAGCGGGAGCCCCCTACGAGCAGTACTTC.